This T cell receptor beta chain derives from a study of blood T cell repertoires in COVID-19. Background on the study: From the United States, Italy and Spain came samples of acute and convalescent COVID-19. Nucleic acid was either cDNA or gDNA, and it came from T cells, B-cell-depleted T cells, or PBMCs.

The CDR3 is made up of 16 amino acids. Trimming cost V 7 bases and J 8 bases; bases outside gene matches: 17. CDR1 and CDR2 from the germline V gene are GTSNPN and SVGIG (reference sequence). The repertoire was sequenced with immunoSEQ multiplex PCR; TCRdb's copy has only in-frame clones and lacks some. The sample includes roughly 86,000 clones, about three quarters seen only once; the top ten take about 8.4%. The sequencing input was peripheral blood. The TCR was taken from a man in his forties or fifties who had recovered from COVID-19. The rearrangement joins TRBV30 to TRBJ2-1, with 10 nucleotides matching TRBD1. CDR3 residues: CAFHRGDRGGRDEQFF. For the CDR3, the DNA is TGTGCCTTCCACAGAGGGGACAGGGGAGGGCGGGATGAGCAGTTCTTC. The full variable domain, with the rest looked up from reference TRBV30 and TRBJ2-1, is SQTIHQWPATLVQPVGSPLSLECTVEGTSNPNLYWYRQAAGRGLQLLFYSVGIGQISSEVPQNLSASRPQDRQFILSSKKLLLSDSGFYLCAFHRGDRGGRDEQFFGPGTRLTVL.